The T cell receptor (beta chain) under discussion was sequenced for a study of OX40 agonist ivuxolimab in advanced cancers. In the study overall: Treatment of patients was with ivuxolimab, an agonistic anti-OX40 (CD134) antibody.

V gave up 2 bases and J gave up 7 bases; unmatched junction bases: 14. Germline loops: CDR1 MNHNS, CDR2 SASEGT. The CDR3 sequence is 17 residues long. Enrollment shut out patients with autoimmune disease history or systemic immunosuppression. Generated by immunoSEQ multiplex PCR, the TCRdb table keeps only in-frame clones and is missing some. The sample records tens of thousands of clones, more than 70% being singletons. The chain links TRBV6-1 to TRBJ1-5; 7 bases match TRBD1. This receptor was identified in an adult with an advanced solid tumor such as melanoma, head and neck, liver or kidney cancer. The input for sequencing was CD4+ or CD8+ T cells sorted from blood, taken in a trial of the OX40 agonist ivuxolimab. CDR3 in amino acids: CASSELVGDRVNQPQHF. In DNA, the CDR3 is TGTGCCAGCAGTGAATTAGTGGGCGACAGGGTAAACCAGCCCCAGCATTTT.